This record looks at one TCR beta chain sequence and its context. Its antigen is undetermined. The data derive from a study of cytomegalovirus exposure and HLA in healthy donors. Study observations and caveats: The majority of CMV-associated TCR beta chains were reported as apparently HLA-restricted in a later analysis.

This PCR relied on a set of 60 Vbeta primers and 13 Jbeta primers. The assay was immunoSEQ multiplex PCR, and TCRdb's table has in-frame clones only and misses some. In the table there are about 150,000 clones, roughly 80% of which are singletons. Germline trimming cut 3 bases from V and 6 bases from J; bases unmatched to any gene: 9. This CDR3 region has 14 residues. Germline CDR1 is GTSNPN and CDR2 is SVGIG (reference sequence). The TCR originated in a man aged 25 to 45 in good health and CMV-seropositive. Material: PBMCs. The rearrangement uses TRBV30 and TRBJ2-3, with TRBD2 identical over 7 bases. The CDR3 DNA reads TGTGCCTGGAGAATAGCGGGTGGGTCGGATACGCAGTATTTT. Translated: CAWRIAGGSDTQYF.